The 22 T cell receptor beta chains below were found in one sample sequenced in a study of blood T cell repertoires in COVID-19. Assay used: immunoSEQ multiplex PCR; TCRdb lists only in-frame clones, some missing. In the table there are a few hundred thousand clones, more than 85% of which are singletons. The source material was PBMCs or T cells enriched from blood (not recorded which). These TCRs come from a woman in her 30s who had recovered from COVID-19.

The genes are TRBV24-1 and TRBJ2-5, with 7 bases aligning to TRBD1. The germline CDR1 and CDR2 sequences are KGHDR and SFDVKD. The J segment lost 1 base and the V segment lost 4 bases, leaving 5 bases of the junction unmatched. This CDR3 spans 15 amino acids. The CDR3 spells CATSDPTGFQETQYF. The CDR3, as DNA: TGTGCCACCAGTGACCCGACAGGGTTCCAAGAGACCCAGTACTTC.

The chain is built from TRBV29-1 and TRBJ2-3; the match to TRBD2 covers 12 bases. V lost 2 bases to trimming and J lost 5 bases; unmatched junction nucleotides: 5. Germline V gene lookup returns CDR1 SQVTM and CDR2 ANQGSEA. This CDR3 region has 15 residues. The DNA for the CDR3 is TGCAGCGTTGAAACTCCTAGCGGGGGGGGAGATACGCAGTATTTT. This codes for CSVETPSGGGDTQYF.

This chain uses TRBV21-1 with TRBJ2-1; TRBD2, as called in the table, went unchecked against the DNA. TRBV21-1 is a listed pseudogene. This CDR3 is 13 amino acids long. The CDR3 DNA sequence: TGTGCCAGCGGGACTAGCGGTTACAATGAGCAGTTCTTC. Amino acid sequence: CASGTSGYNEQFF.

As DNA, the CDR3 is TGTGCCAGCAGTGAGCCCCCCCTTACTACAGGGGTTGGTAATCAGCCCCAGCATTTT. Protein: CASSEPPLTTGVGNQPQHF. The chain recombines TRBV2 with TRBJ1-5, with TRBD1 matching 7 bases. V trimming: 3 bases; J trimming: 4 bases; junction bases outside the gene matches: 18. The CDR3 runs to 19 residues. Germline CDR1 reads SNHLY; CDR2 reads FYNNEI.

This clone occurred once. The chain couples TRBV7-6 to TRBJ1-4, with 8 bases that match TRBD1. The CDR3 spans 18 residues. The germline V gene has CDR1 SGHVS and CDR2 FNYEAQ. Trimming at V came to 4 bases and at J to 3 bases, leaving 13 bases not matched to a gene. Here the CDR3 reads CASSSSGQGLGANEKLFF. In DNA, the CDR3 is TGTGCCAGCAGCTCTTCCGGACAGGGACTTGGGGCTAATGAAAAACTGTTTTTT.

The chain is built from TRBV7-6 and TRBJ2-2, with 7 bases that match TRBD1. The CDR3 length is 16 residues. Germline values: CDR1 SGHVS, CDR2 FNYEAQ. Losses at the gene ends were 2 bases for V and 2 bases for J; bases not matched to a gene: 5. CDR3 region: CASSLSGGSNTGELFF. CDR3 nucleotides: TGTGCCAGCAGCTTATCAGGGGGAAGCAACACCGGGGAGCTGTTTTTT.

This clone came up a few times. Here the CDR3 reads CASGLGTYEQYF. The CDR3 DNA follows: TGTGCCAGCGGACTGGGGACCTACGAGCAGTACTTC. This chain connects TRBV2 to TRBJ2-7; D might be TRBD2 (5 bases). The germline gives CDR1 SNHLY, CDR2 FYNNEI. V lost 8 bases and J lost 2, with 10 bases in between. CDR3 length: 12 residues.

The chain carries TRBV2 and TRBJ1-1; 7 bases agree with TRBD1. Germline trimming cut 6 bases from V and 1 base from J; bases unmatched to any gene: 2. This CDR3 comprises 13 residues. Germline loops: CDR1 SNHLY, CDR2 FYNNEI. CDR3 sequence reads: CASRNRGNTEAFF. The CDR3 bases are TGTGCCAGCAGAAACAGGGGGAACACTGAAGCTTTCTTT.

The chain has TRBV7-2 and TRBJ2-2, with TRBD2 identical over 7 bases. Trimming took 1 base from V and 4 from J; bases not matched to a gene: 6. The CDR3 loop spans 16 amino acids. Germline values: CDR1 SGHTA, CDR2 FQGNSA. This CDR3 reads CASSLVQAGSTGELFF. For the CDR3, the DNA is TGTGCCAGCAGCTTAGTACAAGCGGGGTCCACCGGGGAGCTGTTTTTT.

The rearrangement joins TRBV5-4 to TRBJ2-3; 7 positions agree with TRBD2. Germline trimming cut 0 bases from V and 4 bases from J; bases unmatched to any gene: 11. The CDR3 contains 17 residues. Germline V gene lookup returns CDR1 SGHNT and CDR2 YYREEE (reference sequence). This CDR3 reads CASSLDFGSSGADTQYF. In DNA, the CDR3 is TGTGCCAGCAGCTTGGATTTTGGTAGCAGCGGGGCAGATACGCAGTATTTT.

There are a few counts of this clone. The gene calls are TRBV18 and TRBJ1-2; 8 nucleotides line up with TRBD1. The CDR3 totals 14 residues. The V gene end was trimmed by 3 bases and the J gene end by 8 bases; junction bases not matched to a gene: 8. In germline, CDR1 is KGHSH, CDR2 LQKENI. This CDR3 reads CASSPTGTGHGYTF. DNA for the CDR3: TGTGCCAGCTCACCGACCGGGACAGGACACGGCTACACCTTC.

This chain connects TRBV3-1 (or the pseudogene TRBV3-2) to TRBJ1-3; D possibly corresponds to TRBD1 (5 bases). The CDR3 runs 16 residues. Trimming took off 2 bases at V and 0 bases at J, with 11 bases between the two ends. Per the germline V gene, CDR1 is LGHDT and CDR2 is YNNKEL (reference sequence). DNA of the CDR3: TGTGCCAGCAGCCAAATAGACGACAGCTCTGGAAACACCATATATTTT. Protein product: CASSQIDDSSGNTIYF.

V and J are TRBV7-2 and TRBJ2-1, with 7 bases matching TRBD2. With 1 base clipped from V and 8 bases from J, the junction kept 11 bases outside the gene matches. The germline CDR1 and CDR2 sequences are SGHTA and FQGNSA. The CDR3 is 16 amino acids. DNA of the CDR3: TGTGCCAGCAGCTTAGACTGGACTAGTGGTTTCGATGAGCAGTTCTTC. It codes for CASSLDWTSGFDEQFF.

Points on this clone: Distinct nucleotide sequences in the sample also encode this CDR3. The chain couples TRBV5-1 to TRBJ2-3, with a possible D match to TRBD2 (5 bases). The V end was cut by 1 base, the J end by 0 bases, with 9 bases between. This CDR3 is built from 15 residues. Germline V gene lookup returns CDR1 SGHRS and CDR2 YFSETQ. CDR3 coding DNA: TGCGCCAGCAGCTTGAGAGGGCTGAGCACAGATACGCAGTATTTT. Protein product: CASSLRGLSTDTQYF.

This clone came up once. The CDR3 loop reads CSASRGSANEKLFF. The CDR3 DNA sequence: TGCAGTGCTAGTCGAGGTTCTGCTAATGAAAAACTGTTTTTT. V gene TRBV20-1 combines with J gene TRBJ1-4, with no clear D. This CDR3 is 14 amino acids long. Germline CDR1 reads DFQATT; CDR2 reads SNEGSKA (reference sequence). With 3 bases removed from V and 3 bases from J, the gap between germline ends came to 11 bases.

This sequence joins TRBV30 and TRBJ1-5; 8 nucleotides match TRBD1. From germline, CDR1 is GTSNPN and CDR2 SVGIG (reference sequence). The CDR3 covers 14 residues. Trimming at V came to 2 bases and at J to 6 bases, leaving 6 bases not matched to a gene. The CDR3 DNA follows: TGTGCCTGGAGTCACCCAGGGGGCGGTCAGCCCCAGCATTTT. This translates into CAWSHPGGGQPQHF.

The rearrangement uses TRBV6-5 and TRBJ1-2; TRBD1 might be the D (6 bases). The CDR3 is made up of 14 amino acids. Germline V gives CDR1 MNHEY, CDR2 SVGAGI. With 8 bases removed from V and 7 bases from J, the gap between germline ends came to 20 bases. The CDR3 region has the DNA TGTGCCAGCGAAACCAGGGGAGTTAGAGGTGGCTACACCTTC. It specifies CASETRGVRGGYTF.

The V gene is TRBV6-5, the J gene TRBJ1-1; 7 bases map to TRBD1. V gave up 7 bases and J gave up 5 bases; unmatched junction bases: 13. Germline assignment: CDR1 MNHEY and CDR2 SVGAGI. CDR3 length equals 15 residues. Here the CDR3 reads CASKEQGRGGTEAFF. The CDR3 DNA reads as TGTGCCAGCAAGGAACAGGGGCGCGGAGGGACTGAAGCTTTCTTT.

The chain employs TRBV5-6 and TRBJ2-3; TRBD2 aligns across 11 bases. In germline, CDR1 is SGHDT, CDR2 YYEEEE. The CDR3 is 15 residues long. Trimming took 4 bases from V and 7 from J; bases not matched to a gene: 8. CDR3: CASSLPPSGGNTQYF. The DNA of the CDR3 is TGTGCCAGCAGCCTACCCCCTAGCGGGGGGAATACGCAGTATTTT.

CDR3 sequence reads: CASSLAARAGTEAFF. The CDR3 region has the DNA TGTGCCAGCAGCTTAGCAGCCAGGGCCGGCACTGAAGCTTTCTTT. V and J are TRBV11-2 and TRBJ1-1; a weak D match, TRBD1 (5 bases). The CDR3 consists of 15 residues. Germline CDR1 and CDR2: SGHAT and FQNNGV. The V end lost 1 base, the J end lost 4 bases, and 13 bases lay between the germline ends.

The rearrangement joins TRBV5-4 to TRBJ2-2; 7 bases match TRBD1. The CDR3 runs to 15 residues. V lost 4 bases to trimming and J lost 5 bases; unmatched junction nucleotides: 8. Germline V lookup: CDR1 SGHNT, CDR2 YYREEE (reference sequence). In DNA form, the CDR3 reads TGTGCCAGCAGCCCGACACAGGGGATAACCGGGGAGCTGTTTTTT. This gives the protein CASSPTQGITGELFF.

V and J are TRBV18 and TRBJ2-5, with D maybe TRBD2 (5 bases). This CDR3 is built from 14 residues. Germline loops: CDR1 KGHSH, CDR2 LQKENI. V lost 0 bases and J lost 5, with 10 bases in between. The CDR3 region is CASSPPNTRETQYF. The CDR3 coding sequence is TGTGCCAGCTCACCACCGAACACTAGGGAGACCCAGTACTTC.